The 30 T cell receptor beta chains reported below all come from one sample, sequenced in a study of T cells in Graves' hyperthyroidism and ophthalmopathy. The investigators amplified TCR beta CDR3 regions from RNA transcripts. In the first-round RT-PCR of the TCR CDR3, the HTBI primer set was used. TCRdb used MiXCR to reprocess the multiplex PCR reads, holding one entry per CDR3 protein. This sample has roughly 600,000 distinct CDR3 sequences; about 14% occur once, and the top ten carry roughly an eighth. The sample consisted of blood. These receptors all come from a woman aged 45-60 years with Graves' ophthalmopathy.

This clonotype was seen at least ten times. The chain carries TRBV28 and TRBJ2-1; weak D call: TRBD1 (6 bases). The CDR3 covers 16 residues. V gave up 2 bases and J gave up 0 bases, with 11 bases separating them. From germline, CDR1 is MDHEN and CDR2 SYDVKM. The CDR3 loop reads CASSLPLGGSYNEQFF. The CDR3 DNA reads TGTGCCAGCAGTTTACCGCTAGGGGGCTCCTACAATGAGCAGTTCTTC.

This clonotype appeared many times. In DNA, the CDR3 is TGTGCCAGCAGCTCGTGGGACAGGGGTTATGGCTACACCTTC. As protein: CASSSWDRGYGYTF. The chain is built from TRBV7-9 and TRBJ1-2; 10 bases fit TRBD1. The CDR3 contains 14 residues. Trimming at V came to 4 bases and at J to 5 bases, leaving 4 bases not matched to a gene. Germline V gene sequence: CDR1 SEHNR, CDR2 FQNEAQ (reference sequence).

This clonotype has ten or more counts. The chain employs TRBV28 and TRBJ2-3; 10 bases map to TRBD2. The V gene end was trimmed by 4 bases and the J gene end by 5 bases; junction bases not matched to a gene: 3. The length of the CDR3 is 14 residues. The germline V gene has CDR1 MDHEN and CDR2 SYDVKM. CDR3 protein: CASSYGTSEDTQYF. CDR3 bases: TGTGCCAGCAGTTATGGGACTAGCGAAGATACGCAGTATTTT.

This clonotype was seen ten or more times. The CDR3 sequence: CASSLLGQGSLSSYNEQFF. CDR3 coding DNA: TGCGCCAGCAGCTTGTTGGGACAGGGGAGTTTGAGCTCCTACAATGAGCAGTTCTTC. The chain links TRBV5-1 to TRBJ2-1; 10 bases align to TRBD1. This CDR3 contains 19 residues. Germline V lookup: CDR1 SGHRS, CDR2 YFSETQ. The V segment lost 1 base and the J segment 0 bases; nucleotides outside the gene matches: 10.

This clonotype was counted many times. This rearrangement joins TRBV6-1 to TRBJ1-2; tentative D call: TRBD1 (5 bases). Germline loops: CDR1 MNHNS, CDR2 SASEGT. Trimming removed 9 bases from V and 2 bases from J, with 16 bases in between. The CDR3 spans 14 residues. DNA of the CDR3: TGTGCCAGTCAGACAGCCGAGGGAAACTATGGCTACACCTTC. This codes for CASQTAEGNYGYTF.

This clonotype came up a few times. The CDR3 DNA is TGTGCCAGCAGTTTTGTACAGGGAATGCCGAACACTGAAGCTTTCTTT. Residues: CASSFVQGMPNTEAFF. The chain carries TRBV27 and TRBJ1-1, with D possibly TRBD1 on 6 matching bases. V was trimmed by 3 bases and J by 1 base, leaving 15 bases between them. Germline V gene sequence: CDR1 MNHEY, CDR2 SMNVEV (reference sequence). The CDR3 length is 16 residues.

This clonotype was recorded many times. The chain links TRBV11-2 to TRBJ1-2, with TRBD1 matching 9 bases. Germline lookup yields CDR1 SGHAT and CDR2 FQNNGV. This CDR3 is 17 amino acids long. V gave up 2 bases and J gave up 2 bases; unmatched junction bases: 9. CDR3 in amino acids: CASSLLQTGGHNYGYTF. CDR3 bases: TGTGCCAGCAGCTTACTTCAGACAGGGGGTCACAACTATGGCTACACCTTC.

Note on this clonotype: A read error may explain this, as a much larger clone is one base away. This sequence joins TRBV7-9 and TRBJ2-1; no clear D gene. The CDR3 runs to 12 residues. The germline V gene has CDR1 SEHNR and CDR2 FQNEAQ (reference sequence). The CDR3 sequence: CAGSLRPSEQFF. DNA of the CDR3: TGTGCCGGCAGCTTAAGGCCTAGTGAGCAGTTCTTC.

This chain links TRBV6-2 or TRBV6-3 with TRBJ1-5, with D hard to call. Germline V lookup: CDR1 MNHEY, CDR2 SVGEGT. This CDR3 has 13 amino acids. Trimming removed 8 bases from V and 2 bases from J, with 10 bases in between. Here the CDR3 reads CASGHGGNQPQHF. The DNA of the CDR3 is TGTGCCAGCGGGCACGGGGGCAATCAGCCCCAGCATTTT.

There are a few counts of this clonotype. The chain links TRBV12-3 or TRBV12-4 to TRBJ2-2; 9 bases agree with TRBD1. The CDR3 totals 14 residues. J was trimmed by 8 bases and V by 1 base; bases with no gene match: 2. CDR3 loop: CASSLGTGEGELFF. CDR3 bases: TGTGCCAGCAGTTTAGGGACAGGGGAGGGGGAGCTGTTTTTT.

This chain joins TRBV19 and TRBJ1-5, with 7 bases lining up with TRBD1. Trimming took 6 bases from V and 4 from J; bases not matched to a gene: 12. CDR3 length: 16 amino acids. Germline V CDR1 and CDR2: LNHDA, SQIVND (reference sequence). CDR3 in amino acids: CASSRYRGERNQPQHF. The CDR3 DNA follows: TGTGCCAGTAGCCGTTACAGGGGAGAAAGGAATCAGCCCCAGCATTTT.

V is TRBV4-1 and J is TRBJ1-1; no firm D call. Trimming pared 1 base from V and 1 base from J, leaving 10 bases between. The germline V gene encodes CDR1 MGHRA and CDR2 YSYEKL. The CDR3 totals 15 residues. The CDR3 DNA follows: TGCGCCAGCAGCCAAGTTTTCACAGAGAACACTGAAGCTTTCTTT. Protein product: CASSQVFTENTEAFF.

This clonotype was counted ten times or more. The J gene is TRBJ2-1, the V gene TRBV9; D possibly corresponds to TRBD2 (5 bases). The germline V gene has CDR1 SGDLS and CDR2 YYNGEE. V was trimmed by 0 bases and J by 2 bases, leaving 9 bases between them. The CDR3 sequence is 15 residues long. CDR3 nucleotide sequence: TGTGCCAGCAGCGTAGGGACGAGGGCCTACAATGAGCAGTTCTTC. It is translated as CASSVGTRAYNEQFF.

Comments on this clonotype: Just one base apart from a much larger clone, this may be a read error. The CDR3 end shows no conserved phenylalanine or tryptophan, and so a read error is likely. V usage is TRBV10-2 and J usage is TRBJ1-1; 10 bases map to TRBD1. Per the germline V gene, CDR1 is WSHSY and CDR2 is SAAADI. This CDR3 is 15 amino acids long. The ends lost 3 bases at V and 3 bases at J; junction bases unmatched: 4. The CDR3 DNA is TGCGCCAGCAGTGACTCCGGGACAGGGGACACTGAAGCTTTCTAT. This translates into CASSDSGTGDTEAFY.

This clonotype was recorded at least ten times. The chain links TRBV5-1 to TRBJ2-7; TRBD2 is a possible D gene (5 bases). The V end was cut by 0 bases, the J end by 2 bases, with 12 bases between. CDR1 is SGHRS and CDR2 is YFSETQ in the germline V gene. This CDR3 region has 15 residues. In DNA, the CDR3 is TGCGCCAGCAGCTTGGACGGTAGCGACACCTACGAGCAGTACTTC. As protein: CASSLDGSDTYEQYF.

This clonotype was recorded at least ten times. The V and J genes are TRBV11-2 and TRBJ2-2; 7 positions agree with TRBD1. CDR1 is SGHAT and CDR2 is FQNNGV in the germline V gene. V lost 0 bases and J lost 0; bases outside the gene matches: 7. The length of the CDR3 is 18 residues. CDR3 amino acids: CASSLDPWDSSNTGELFF. The CDR3, as DNA: TGTGCCAGCAGCTTAGATCCCTGGGACAGCTCGAACACCGGGGAGCTGTTTTTT.

The chain joins TRBV19 to TRBJ1-5, with D maybe TRBD1 (6 bases). Germline-derived CDR1 and CDR2 are LNHDA and SQIVND (reference sequence). This CDR3 contains 15 residues. V shed 3 bases and J shed 9 bases, with 18 bases lying between them. CDR3 sequence (DNA): TGTGCCAGTAGTATGTTTCGACAGGACCCAGGGCCCCAGCATTTT. It codes for CASSMFRQDPGPQHF.

This clonotype came up many times. This sequence joins TRBV20-1 and TRBJ2-3; 8 bases agree with TRBD2. The CDR3 covers 15 residues. The trim removed 4 bases at V and 0 bases at J, leaving 6 bases unmatched. The germline CDR1 and CDR2 sequences are DFQATT and SNEGSKA (reference sequence). CDR3: CSATIAGISTDTQYF. Written as DNA, the CDR3 is TGCAGTGCTACAATAGCGGGAATAAGCACAGATACGCAGTATTTT.

V usage is TRBV4-1 and J usage is TRBJ1-3; D gene uncertain. CDR1 and CDR2 from the germline V gene are MGHRA and YSYEKL. Trimming pared 3 bases from V and 4 bases from J, leaving 13 bases between. CDR3 size: 15 residues. This CDR3 reads CASSQVAALGNTIYF. CDR3 nucleotide sequence: TGCGCCAGCAGCCAGGTCGCGGCACTGGGAAACACCATATATTTT.

This clonotype was counted at least ten times. The J gene is TRBJ2-7, the V gene TRBV28; a possible D gene is TRBD2 (6 bases). CDR3 length: 14 amino acids. Germline values: CDR1 MDHEN, CDR2 SYDVKM. Between the trimmed V and J ends, which lost 3 bases and 2 bases, there was a span of 11 bases. CDR3 in DNA: TGTGCCAGCAGTTTTTTGCGGGGTACCTACGAGCAGTACTTC. This translates into CASSFLRGTYEQYF.

This clonotype has at least ten counts. The chain employs TRBV6-5 and TRBJ2-5; D possibly corresponds to TRBD1 (6 bases). The CDR3 is 14 residues long. Germline V gene data show CDR1 as MNHEY and CDR2 as SVGAGI. The V end lost 2 bases, the J end lost 10 bases, and 17 bases lay between the germline ends. As DNA, the CDR3 is TGTGCCAGCAGTTACGGTACAGGGACAAGTGACCAGTACTTC. Its translation: CASSYGTGTSDQYF.

This clonotype was seen at least ten times. The chain couples TRBV7-8 to TRBJ2-3; 8 nucleotides align to TRBD1. The CDR3 is made up of 16 amino acids. Germline CDR1 reads SGHVS; CDR2 reads FQNEAQ. The J segment lost 1 base and the V segment lost 3 bases, leaving 6 bases of the junction unmatched. CDR3 nucleotide sequence: TGTGCCAGCAGCTTCGATAGGGACAGGCGCACAGATACGCAGTATTTT. It translates to CASSFDRDRRTDTQYF.

Regarding this clonotype: Germline and junction disagree at one end, which may indicate a read error. The CDR3 reads CAGSVTGTSGSPVYF. The CDR3 nucleotides are TGTGCCGGCAGCGTAACCGGGACTAGCGGGTCCCCCGTTTACTTC. The chain is built from TRBV9 and TRBJ2-5; TRBD2 agrees at 12 bases. The CDR3 runs to 15 residues. CDR1 is SGDLS and CDR2 is YYNGEE in the germline V gene.

There are many counts of this clonotype. The rearrangement uses TRBV28 and TRBJ2-3; D remains ambiguous. Trimming removed 2 bases from V and 0 bases from J, with 12 bases in between. Per the germline V gene, CDR1 is MDHEN and CDR2 is SYDVKM. CDR3 size: 16 residues. The CDR3: CASSLMAPSSTDTQYF. CDR3 nucleotide sequence: TGTGCCAGCAGTTTAATGGCTCCCTCTAGCACAGATACGCAGTATTTT.

This clonotype was seen at least ten times. This chain links TRBV11-2 with TRBJ2-1; TRBD1 aligns across 7 bases. In germline, CDR1 is SGHAT, CDR2 FQNNGV. The J segment lost 6 bases and the V segment lost 4 bases, leaving 3 bases of the junction unmatched. The CDR3 consists of 13 residues. This chain's CDR3 is CASSSTGVNEQFF. The DNA of the CDR3 is TGTGCCAGCAGCTCCACAGGGGTCAATGAGCAGTTCTTC.

There are many counts of this clonotype. The J gene is TRBJ1-1, the V gene TRBV2; no clear D gene. Germline V gives CDR1 SNHLY, CDR2 FYNNEI. CDR3 length equals 14 residues. Trimming stripped 4 bases from V and 0 bases from J, with 9 bases between. The CDR3 reads CASSVNEMNTEAFF. Written as DNA, the CDR3 is TGTGCCAGCAGTGTTAACGAAATGAACACTGAAGCTTTCTTT.

This clonotype was recorded many times. The CDR3 region is CASSLVLGEKLFF. As DNA, the CDR3 is TGTGCCAGCAGTTTAGTCCTTGGGGAAAAACTGTTTTTT. The chain links TRBV12-3 or TRBV12-4 to TRBJ1-4; D not resolved. V lost 1 base to trimming and J lost 8 bases, with 8 bases between them. CDR3 length: 13 amino acids.

This chain uses TRBV7-9 with TRBJ2-1; 10 bases line up with TRBD2. CDR1 and CDR2 from the germline V gene are SEHNR and FQNEAQ (reference sequence). The V and J ends lost 5 bases and 4 bases, in that order; junction bases with no gene match: 5. The CDR3 has 15 residues. CDR3 amino acids: CASSPPAGGYNEQFF. The CDR3 nucleotides are TGTGCCAGCAGCCCCCCAGCGGGAGGGTACAATGAGCAGTTCTTC.

This clonotype was seen ten or more times. The chain recombines TRBV28 with TRBJ1-2, with TRBD1 matching over 8 bases. This CDR3 contains 16 residues. Per the germline V gene, CDR1 is MDHEN and CDR2 is SYDVKM. The V gene end was trimmed by 3 bases and the J gene end by 4 bases; junction bases not matched to a gene: 10. CDR3: CASSFTGGQTVYGYTF. The CDR3, as DNA: TGTGCCAGCAGTTTCACAGGGGGACAAACTGTCTATGGCTACACCTTC.

This clonotype was counted many times. This chain joins TRBV29-1 and TRBJ1-2, with D possibly being TRBD1 (6 bases). Germline V lookup: CDR1 SQVTM, CDR2 ANQGSEA. The CDR3 contains 13 residues. Deletions cut 4 bases from V and 3 bases from J, with 12 bases between. This chain's CDR3 is CSVVGGEDYGYTF. CDR3 coding DNA: TGCAGCGTTGTAGGGGGAGAGGACTATGGCTACACCTTC.